The 10 T cell receptor beta chains reported below all come from one sample, sequenced in a study of cytomegalovirus exposure and HLA in healthy donors (dated by TCRdb to between 2016 and 2019). Library method: the immunoSEQ multiplex PCR assay. For the multiplex PCR, a mixture combining 60 forward primers for TCR Vbeta segments and 13 reverse primers for TCR Jbeta segments was used. What TCRdb holds here is the immuneACCESS table cut down to in-frame rearrangements. Part of the clones is not present; checked against another copy, under half of the missing clones reflect an unresolved V gene, and the others are unexplained. In this sample's table one finds about 200,000 clones. The ten top clones hold more than 0.95% of the sample. The sequenced sample consisted of PBMCs. The receptors were gathered from a girl aged 2 to 9 in good health and CMV-seropositive.

This rearrangement joins TRBV7-9 to TRBJ2-7; 12 positions match TRBD2. V was clipped by 1 base and J by 6 bases; unmatched bases: 10. In germline, CDR1 is SEHNR, CDR2 FQNEAQ (reference sequence). This CDR3 has 17 residues. The CDR3 protein is CASSLGLAGARRSEQYF. The CDR3 DNA sequence: TGTGCCAGCAGCTTAGGACTAGCGGGAGCCCGAAGGAGCGAGCAGTACTTC.

The DNA for the CDR3 is TGTGCCAGCAGCCCTAGCGGGGGAGAGACCCAGTACTTC. It codes for CASSPSGGETQYF. This chain uses TRBV7-6 with TRBJ2-5; 10 positions agree with TRBD2. The CDR3 has 13 amino acids. The germline V gene has CDR1 SGHVS and CDR2 FNYEAQ. The J segment lost 4 bases and the V segment lost 5 bases, leaving 1 base of the junction unmatched.

The chain employs TRBV9 and TRBJ2-1; D perhaps matches TRBD2 (6 bases). The length of the CDR3 is 16 residues. V lost 3 bases, J lost 0 bases, and 13 bases lay in between. From germline, CDR1 is SGDLS and CDR2 YYNGEE. The CDR3 DNA reads as TGTGCCAGCAGCGCGAGCGGGTCCCGCTCCTACAATGAGCAGTTCTTC. Residues: CASSASGSRSYNEQFF.

The chain recombines TRBV5-4 with TRBJ1-1, with 7 positions matching TRBD1. With 5 bases clipped from V and 5 bases from J, the junction kept 9 bases outside the gene matches. Germline values: CDR1 SGHNT, CDR2 YYREEE (reference sequence). The CDR3 runs 14 residues. CDR3 region: CASRTTGEGTEAFF. The CDR3, as DNA: TGTGCCAGCAGGACAACAGGGGAAGGGACTGAAGCTTTCTTT.

This chain links TRBV14 with TRBJ1-1, with D perhaps matching TRBD1 (5 bases). In germline, CDR1 is SGHDN, CDR2 FVKESK. V was pared by 1 base and J by 8 bases, with 14 bases between. The CDR3 contains 14 residues. The CDR3 reads CASSQGGGTREAFF. CDR3 in DNA: TGTGCCAGCAGCCAAGGTGGGGGGACTCGGGAAGCTTTCTTT.

The chain carries TRBV7-8 and TRBJ1-4; D call uncertain. V lost 1 base and J 8 bases, leaving 11 bases between the germline ends. CDR1 and CDR2 from the germline V gene are SGHVS and FQNEAQ. This CDR3 comprises 14 residues. CDR3 nucleotides: TGTGCCAGCAGCTTAGGAGAGGTTGGCGAAAAACTGTTTTTT. Protein product: CASSLGEVGEKLFF.

The rearrangement uses TRBV5-1 and TRBJ1-6, with TRBD1 matching over 8 bases. The V gene end was trimmed by 4 bases and the J gene end by 8 bases; junction bases not matched to a gene: 5. The germline CDR1 and CDR2 sequences are SGHRS and YFSETQ. CDR3 length: 14 amino acids. DNA of the CDR3: TGCGCCAGCAGCGACGGACAGGGCGATTCACCCCTCCACTTT. Amino acids: CASSDGQGDSPLHF.

The gene calls are TRBV5-1 and TRBJ2-7, with 7 bases lining up with TRBD2. There are 15 residues in the CDR3. From germline, CDR1 is SGHRS and CDR2 YFSETQ. V gave up 4 bases and J gave up 1 base; unmatched junction bases: 8. CDR3 sequence: CASSPPGAGSYEQYF. CDR3 in DNA: TGCGCCAGCAGCCCCCCAGGAGCGGGGTCCTACGAGCAGTACTTC. Full variable domain (remainder filled in from reference TRBV5-1 and TRBJ2-7): KAGVTQTPRYLIKTRGQQVTLSCSPISGHRSVSWYQQTPGQGLQFLFEYFSETQRNKGNFPGRFSGRQFSNSRSEMNVSTLELGDSALYLCASSPPGAGSYEQYFGPGTRLTVT.

V usage is TRBV7-9 and J usage is TRBJ2-1; TRBD1 matches 7 bases. The CDR3 extends over 15 amino acids. Germline V lookup: CDR1 SEHNR, CDR2 FQNEAQ (reference sequence). With V trimmed by 5 bases and J by 8 bases, 12 bases remained unmatched. The CDR3 region has the DNA TGTGCCAGCAGCACTACCGGGACAGTATTCGATGAGCAGTTCTTC. This sequence encodes CASSTTGTVFDEQFF.

A word on this clone: The sample has other DNA sequences that encode this CDR3 too. The chain couples TRBV6-5 to TRBJ2-3; possible D gene TRBD2, 6 bases. This CDR3 is 15 amino acids long. CDR1 and CDR2 (germline): MNHEY, SVGAGI. The V end was cut by 0 bases, the J end by 3 bases, with 10 bases between. CDR3: CASSYSSGVTDTQYF. The CDR3 DNA sequence: TGTGCCAGCAGTTACTCGTCGGGAGTAACAGATACGCAGTATTTT.